This T cell receptor (beta chain) was sequenced in a study of control samples from healthy donors and cancer patients. The repertoire was sequenced with immunoSEQ multiplex PCR; TCRdb's copy has only in-frame clones and lacks some. The repertoire holds about 180,000 clones, about nine tenths seen once, with 2% to 2.5% in the top ten. Trimming pared 7 bases from V and 0 bases from J, leaving 13 bases between. There are 15 residues in the CDR3. The germline gives CDR1 SEHNR, CDR2 FQNEAQ (reference sequence). This clone was detected only once. The source is a woman aged 40 to 50 in good health. This chain links TRBV7-9 with TRBJ2-1; tentatively, D is TRBD1 (6 bases). Sample: blood. DNA of the CDR3: TGTGCCAGCAACGAAAGGGACAACTCCTACAATGAGCAGTTCTTC. The encoded protein is CASNERDNSYNEQFF.